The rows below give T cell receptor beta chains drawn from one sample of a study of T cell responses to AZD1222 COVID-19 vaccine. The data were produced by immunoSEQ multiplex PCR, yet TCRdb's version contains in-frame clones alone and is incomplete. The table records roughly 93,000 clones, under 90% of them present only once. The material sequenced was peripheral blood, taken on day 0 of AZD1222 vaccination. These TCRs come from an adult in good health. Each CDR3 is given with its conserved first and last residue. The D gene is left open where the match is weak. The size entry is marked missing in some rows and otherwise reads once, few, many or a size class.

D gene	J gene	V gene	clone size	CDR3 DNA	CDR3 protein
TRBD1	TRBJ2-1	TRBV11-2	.	TGTGCCAGCAGCCTCCTTCGGACAGGGGGGTCAAGGCAGTTCTTC	CASSLLRTGGSRQFF
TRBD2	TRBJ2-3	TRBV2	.	TGTGCCAGCGGGGGACTAGCCAGAGATACGCAGTATTTT	CASGGLARDTQYF
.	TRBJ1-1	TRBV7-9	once	TGTGCCAGCAGCTTAGTAGGGGTGAACACTGAAGCTTTCTTT	CASSLVGVNTEAFF
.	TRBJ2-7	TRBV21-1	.	TGTGCCAGTCAGCAGGCTGGCTCTCTGGGGGTCTACGAGCAGTACTTC	CASQQAGSLGVYEQYF
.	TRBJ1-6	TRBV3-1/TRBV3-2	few	TGTGCCAGCAGCCCACAGGGTGGAGGTTCACCCCTCCACTTT	CASSPQGGGSPLHF
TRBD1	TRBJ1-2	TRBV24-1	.	TGTGCCACCAGTGATTCGTCACAGGGGGCGGGTGGCTACACCTTC	CATSDSSQGAGGYTF
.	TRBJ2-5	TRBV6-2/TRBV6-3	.	TGTGCCAGCAGTCCCGGGGCCTTTATCTCACAAGAGACCCAGTACTTC	CASSPGAFISQETQYF
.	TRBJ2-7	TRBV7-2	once	TGTGCCAGCAGCCCCGGCCCCCGGGAGCTGGCCGGCTACGAGCAGTACTTC	CASSPGPRELAGYEQYF
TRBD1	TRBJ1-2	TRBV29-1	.	TGCAGCGTCCTGGGACAGGGGGCGCGGGGCTATGGCTACACCTTC	CSVLGQGARGYGYTF
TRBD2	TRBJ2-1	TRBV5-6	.	TGTGCCAGCAGCCTAGGACTAGCGGGAGACGATGAGCAGTTCTTC	CASSLGLAGDDEQFF
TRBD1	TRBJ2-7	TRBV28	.	TGTGCCAGCAGTATATACAGGGGGTTAAGTTACGAGCAGTACTTC	CASSIYRGLSYEQYF
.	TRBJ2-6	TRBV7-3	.	TGTGCCAGCAGCTTATTTGGCTCTGGGGCCAACGTCCTGACTTTC	CASSLFGSGANVLTF
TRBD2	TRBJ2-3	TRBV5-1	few	TGCGCCAGCAGCATCCGACTAGCGGGCACAGATACGCAGTATTTT	CASSIRLAGTDTQYF
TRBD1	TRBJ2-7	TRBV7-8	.	TGTGCCAGCAGCTCTAACAGGGGAACCTACGAGCAGTACTTC	CASSSNRGTYEQYF